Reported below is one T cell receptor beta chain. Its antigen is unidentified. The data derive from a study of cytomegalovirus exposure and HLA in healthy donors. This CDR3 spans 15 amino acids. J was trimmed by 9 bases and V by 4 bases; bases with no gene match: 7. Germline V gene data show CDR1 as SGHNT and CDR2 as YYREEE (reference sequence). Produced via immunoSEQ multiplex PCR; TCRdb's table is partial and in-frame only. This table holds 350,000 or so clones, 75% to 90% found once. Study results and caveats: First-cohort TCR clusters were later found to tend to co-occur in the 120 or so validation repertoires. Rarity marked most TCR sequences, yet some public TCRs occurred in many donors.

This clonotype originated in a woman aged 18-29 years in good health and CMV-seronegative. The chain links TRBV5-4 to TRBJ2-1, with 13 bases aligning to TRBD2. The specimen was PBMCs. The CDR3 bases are TGTGCCAGCAGCCTCAGACTAGCGGGAGGCGGTGAGCAGTTCTTC. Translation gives CASSLRLAGGGEQFF. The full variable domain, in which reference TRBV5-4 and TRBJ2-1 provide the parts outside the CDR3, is ETGVTQSPTHLIKTRGQQVTLRCSSQSGHNTVSWYQQALGQGPQFIFQYYREEENGRGNFPPRFSGLQFPNYSSELNVNALELDDSALYLCASSLRLAGGGEQFFGPGTRLTVL.